The 3 T cell receptor beta chains below all came from one sample that was sequenced in a study of patients and donors after allogeneic stem cell transplantation. MiXCR, run by TCRdb on the RT-PCR reads, gives a single entry per CDR3 protein. The sample yields about 960,000 distinct CDR3 sequences, 15% to 20% seen once. Sequenced: blood, either unsorted or a sorted T cell fraction (not recorded which). All receptors derive from a human donor who was either an allogeneic HSCT recipient or a stem cell or donor lymphocyte infusion donor (not recorded which). It is not recorded whose cells these are; they may come from a transplant donor.

This clonotype was found many times. The chain joins TRBV12-3 or TRBV12-4 to TRBJ1-2; weak D call: TRBD1 (6 bases). Trimming left V 3 bases short and J 2 bases short, with 10 bases between. This CDR3 contains 14 residues. Here the CDR3 reads CASSLGGVNYGYTF. CDR3 DNA sequence: TGTGCCAGCAGTTTGGGGGGCGTAAACTATGGCTACACCTTC.

There are many counts of this clonotype. This chain uses TRBV12-3 or TRBV12-4 with TRBJ1-5; D is unclear. V was trimmed by 4 bases and J by 1 base, leaving 23 bases between them. The CDR3 totals 19 residues. DNA of the CDR3: TGTGCCAGCAGTTGGAACCGGTTTCGAGGGTATAGCAGCAATCAGCCCCAGCATTTT. It specifies CASSWNRFRGYSSNQPQHF.

The V gene is TRBV20-1, the J gene TRBJ2-1, with 10 bases fitting TRBD1. The trim removed 2 bases at V and 7 bases at J, leaving 8 bases unmatched. CDR1 and CDR2 (germline): DFQATT, SNEGSKA (reference sequence). The CDR3 consists of 15 residues. The CDR3 here is CSARFGQGGRNEQFF. The CDR3 DNA follows: TGCAGTGCTAGATTCGGACAGGGGGGGAGGAATGAGCAGTTCTTC.